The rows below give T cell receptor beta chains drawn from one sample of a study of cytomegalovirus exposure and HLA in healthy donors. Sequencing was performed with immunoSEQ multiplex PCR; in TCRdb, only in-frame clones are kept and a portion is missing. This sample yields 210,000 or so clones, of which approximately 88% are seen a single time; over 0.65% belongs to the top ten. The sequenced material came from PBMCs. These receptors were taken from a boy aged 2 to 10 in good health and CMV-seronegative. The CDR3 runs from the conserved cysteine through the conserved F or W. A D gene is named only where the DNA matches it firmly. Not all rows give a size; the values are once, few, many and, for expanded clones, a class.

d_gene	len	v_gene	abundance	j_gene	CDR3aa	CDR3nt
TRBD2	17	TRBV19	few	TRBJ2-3	CASSILHAGGSTDTQYF	TGTGCCAGTAGTATTCTGCACGCGGGAGGGTCCACAGATACGCAGTATTTT
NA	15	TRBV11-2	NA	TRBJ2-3	CASSLRRGTTDTQYF	TGTGCCAGCAGCTTACGGCGGGGCACCACAGATACGCAGTATTTT
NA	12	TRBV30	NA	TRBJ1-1	CAWSDGGAEAFF	TGTGCCTGGAGTGATGGGGGGGCTGAAGCTTTCTTT
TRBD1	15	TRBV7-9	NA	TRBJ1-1	CASSFSDRLDTEAFF	TGTGCCAGCAGCTTCTCGGACAGGTTGGACACTGAAGCTTTCTTT
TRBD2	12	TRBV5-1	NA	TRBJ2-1	CASSPMGTKSFF	TGCGCCAGCAGCCCGATGGGGACTAAGTCCTTCTTC
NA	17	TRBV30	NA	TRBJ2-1	CAWSRLFGTGSLPEKFF	NA
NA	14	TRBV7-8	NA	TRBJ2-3	CASSFRWSTDTQYF	TGTGCCAGCAGCTTTAGATGGAGCACAGATACGCAGTATTTT
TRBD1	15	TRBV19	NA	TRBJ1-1	CAIGRPGGGGTEAFF	TGTGCCATTGGAAGGCCAGGGGGCGGGGGCACTGAAGCTTTCTTT
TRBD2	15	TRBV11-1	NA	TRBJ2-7	CASSLSSGSSYEQYF	TGTGCCAGCAGCTTAAGTAGCGGGAGCTCCTACGAGCAGTACTTC
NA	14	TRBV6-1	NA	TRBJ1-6	CASSPPGRGSPLHF	TGTGCCAGCAGTCCGCCAGGGCGGGGATCACCCCTCCACTTT
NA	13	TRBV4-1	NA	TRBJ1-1	CASSPEQAPGAFF	TGCGCCAGCAGCCCAGAACAGGCCCCGGGAGCTTTCTTT
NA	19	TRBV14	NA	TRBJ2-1	CASSQESRERRSSYNEQFF	TGTGCCAGCAGCCAAGAGAGTCGTGAAAGGCGGAGCTCCTACAATGAGCAGTTCTTC
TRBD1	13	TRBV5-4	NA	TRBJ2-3	CASRDRVEDTQYF	TGTGCCAGCCGGGACAGGGTGGAAGATACGCAGTATTTT
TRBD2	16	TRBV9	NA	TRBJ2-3	CASSVEASGRADTQYF	TGTGCCAGCAGCGTAGAGGCTAGCGGGAGGGCGGATACGCAGTATTTT
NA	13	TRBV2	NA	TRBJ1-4	CASSGDSNEKLFF	TGTGCCAGCAGTGGTGACAGTAATGAAAAACTGTTTTTT
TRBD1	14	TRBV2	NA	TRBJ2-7	CASSGDSRSYEQYF	TGTGCCAGCAGCGGGGACAGCCGCTCCTACGAGCAGTACTTC
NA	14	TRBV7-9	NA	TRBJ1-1	CASRIGTMNTEAFF	TGTGCCAGCAGGATCGGGACTATGAACACTGAAGCTTTCTTT
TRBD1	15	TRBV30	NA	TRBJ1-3	CAWSRSGTAGNTIYF	TGTGCCTGGAGTCGATCCGGGACAGCTGGAAACACCATATATTTT
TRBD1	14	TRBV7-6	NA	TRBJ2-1	CASSQGQANNEQFF	TGTGCCAGCAGCCAGGGACAGGCTAACAATGAGCAGTTCTTC
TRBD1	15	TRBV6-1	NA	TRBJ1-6	CASSERDRGDSPLHF	TGTGCCAGCAGTGAGCGGGACAGGGGGGATTCACCCCTCCACTTT
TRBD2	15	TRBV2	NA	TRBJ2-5	CASSDGGGLQETQYF	TGTGCCAGCAGTGACGGCGGGGGGCTTCAAGAGACCCAGTACTTC
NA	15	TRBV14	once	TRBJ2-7	CASSQAVGDSYEQYF	TGTGCCAGCAGCCAAGCTGTCGGTGACTCCTACGAGCAGTACTTC
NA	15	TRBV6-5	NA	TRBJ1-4	CASSYSLGPNEKLFF	TGTGCCAGCAGTTACTCCCTGGGGCCTAATGAAAAACTGTTTTTT
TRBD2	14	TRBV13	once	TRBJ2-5	CASTTGRGGETQYF	TGTGCCAGCACAACCGGACGGGGAGGGGAGACCCAGTACTTC
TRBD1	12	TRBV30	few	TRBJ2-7	CAWEGQGHEQYF	TGTGCCTGGGAGGGACAGGGGCACGAGCAGTACTTC
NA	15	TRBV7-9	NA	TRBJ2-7	CASSLVTRPTYEQYF	TGTGCCAGCAGCTTAGTAACGCGGCCTACCTACGAGCAGTACTTC
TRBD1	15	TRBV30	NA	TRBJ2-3	CAWEGGQGAADTQYF	TGTGCCTGGGAGGGTGGACAGGGGGCGGCAGATACGCAGTATTTT
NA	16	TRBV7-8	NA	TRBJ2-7	CASSLWDDRGGHEQYF	TGTGCCAGCAGCTTATGGGATGATCGCGGGGGCCACGAGCAGTACTTC
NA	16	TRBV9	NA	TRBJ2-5	CASSVGKVAQQETQYF	TGTGCCAGCAGCGTAGGGAAGGTAGCGCAACAAGAGACCCAGTACTTC
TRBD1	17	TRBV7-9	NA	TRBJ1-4	CASSSGDRGTLSEKLFF	TGTGCCAGCAGCTCCGGGGACAGGGGGACGTTGAGTGAAAAACTGTTTTTT
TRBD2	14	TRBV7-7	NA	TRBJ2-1	CASSAEGGSNEQFF	TGTGCTAGCAGCGCCGAGGGCGGGAGTAATGAGCAGTTCTTC
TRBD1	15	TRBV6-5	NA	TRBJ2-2	CASSRQDRGRGELFF	TGTGCCAGCAGTCGACAGGACAGGGGGCGCGGGGAGCTGTTTTTT
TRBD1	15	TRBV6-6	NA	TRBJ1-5	CASSQTSTGNQPQHF	TGTGCCAGCAGTCAAACCTCGACAGGGAATCAGCCCCAGCATTTT
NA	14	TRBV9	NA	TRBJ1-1	CASSPVRGHTEAFF	TGTGCCAGCAGCCCGGTGAGGGGACATACTGAAGCTTTCTTT
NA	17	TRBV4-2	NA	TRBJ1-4	CASSQGRDTSTNEKLFF	TGTGCCAGCAGCCAGGGCCGGGACACCTCAACTAATGAAAAACTGTTTTTT
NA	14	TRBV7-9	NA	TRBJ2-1	CASSSTNSYNEQFF	TGTGCCAGCAGCTCGACAAACTCCTACAATGAGCAGTTCTTC
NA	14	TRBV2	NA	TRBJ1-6	CADRTDSYNSPLHF	TGTGCCGACCGGACAGACTCCTATAATTCACCCCTCCACTTT
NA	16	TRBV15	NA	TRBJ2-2	CATSRGAREDTGELFF	TGTGCCACCAGCAGAGGGGCCAGGGAGGACACCGGGGAGCTGTTTTTT
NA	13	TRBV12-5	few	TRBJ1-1	CASGLDPPPFAFF	TGTGCTAGTGGTTTGGATCCCCCCCCGTTTGCTTTCTTT
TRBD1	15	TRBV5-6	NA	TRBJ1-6	CASSSGTGSLSPLHF	TGTGCCAGCAGCTCCGGGACAGGGTCCCTTTCACCCCTCCACTTT
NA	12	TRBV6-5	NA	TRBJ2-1	CASSYGDYEQFF	TGTGCCAGCAGTTACGGGGACTATGAGCAGTTCTTC
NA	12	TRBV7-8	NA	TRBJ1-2	CASSRSSHGYTF	TGTGCCAGCAGCCGGAGCTCTCATGGCTACACCTTC
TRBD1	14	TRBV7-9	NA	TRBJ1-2	CASSPDRGPYGYTF	TGTGCCAGCAGCCCGGACAGGGGGCCCTATGGCTACACCTTC
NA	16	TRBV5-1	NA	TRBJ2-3	CASSGRIAEGGDTQYF	TGCGCCAGCAGCGGAAGGATAGCGGAGGGCGGAGATACGCAGTATTTT
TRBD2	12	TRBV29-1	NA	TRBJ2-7	CSARGEGYEQYF	TGCAGCGCCCGAGGGGAGGGCTACGAGCAGTACTTC
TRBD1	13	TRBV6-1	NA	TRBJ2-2	CASGDRYTGELFF	TGTGCCAGCGGGGACAGGTACACCGGGGAGCTGTTTTTT
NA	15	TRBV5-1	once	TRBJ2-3	CASSFRAASTDTQYF	TGCGCCAGCAGCTTTAGAGCGGCCAGCACAGATACGCAGTATTTT
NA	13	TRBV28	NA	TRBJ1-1	CASYHGGNTEAFF	TGTGCCAGCTATCACGGCGGGAACACTGAAGCTTTCTTT
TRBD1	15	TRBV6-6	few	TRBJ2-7	CASSPPRDSTYEQYF	TGTGCCAGCAGTCCCCCGAGGGACAGTACCTACGAGCAGTACTTC
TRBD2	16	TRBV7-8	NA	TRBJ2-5	CASSTETSGGRETQYF	TGTGCCAGCAGCACAGAGACTAGCGGGGGGAGAGAGACCCAGTACTTC
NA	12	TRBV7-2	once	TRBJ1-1	CASSQPQGEAFF	TGTGCCAGCAGCCAGCCCCAGGGAGAAGCTTTCTTT